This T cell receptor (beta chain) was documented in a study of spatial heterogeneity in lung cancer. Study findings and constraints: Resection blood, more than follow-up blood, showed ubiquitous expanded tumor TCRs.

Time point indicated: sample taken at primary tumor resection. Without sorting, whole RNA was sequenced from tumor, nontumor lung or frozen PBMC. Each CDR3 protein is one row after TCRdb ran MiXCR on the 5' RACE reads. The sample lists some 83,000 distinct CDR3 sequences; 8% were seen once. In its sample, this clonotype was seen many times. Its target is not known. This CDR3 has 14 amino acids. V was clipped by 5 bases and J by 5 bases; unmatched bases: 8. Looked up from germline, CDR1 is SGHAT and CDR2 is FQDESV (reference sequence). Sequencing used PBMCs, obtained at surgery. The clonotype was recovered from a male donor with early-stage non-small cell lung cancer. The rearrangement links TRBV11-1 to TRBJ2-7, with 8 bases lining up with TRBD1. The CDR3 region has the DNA TGTGCCAGCAGCCCCCAGGGGGCGAGCGACGAGCAGTACTTC. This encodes CASSPQGASDEQYF.